A selection of T cell receptor beta chains follows, all from one sample in a study of blood T cell repertoires in COVID-19. Repertoires were generated with immunoSEQ multiplex PCR, while TCRdb's copy carries only in-frame clones and drops some. Of hundreds of thousands of clones listed, roughly 89% are singletons. The sample taken for sequencing was PBMCs or T cells enriched from blood (not recorded which). Every receptor here comes from a woman aged 18-29 years with acute COVID-19. Each CDR3 is given with its conserved first and last residue. The D gene is left open where the match is weak. Clone size appears in some rows only: once, few, many, or a class for an expanded clone.

J gene	D gene	V gene	clone size	CDR3 DNA	CDR3 protein
TRBJ2-5	.	TRBV6-6	.	TGTGCCAGCAGTTACTCGTATAGCGAAGAGACCCAGTACTTC	CASSYSYSEETQYF
TRBJ1-1	TRBD1	TRBV10-1	.	TGCGCCAGCAGCCGGGACAGGGCGGCGAACACTGAAGCTTTCTTT	CASSRDRAANTEAFF
TRBJ1-3	TRBD1	TRBV27	.	TGTGCCAGCAGTTTATGGGATGGGACAGGGAGGAACACCATATATTTT	CASSLWDGTGRNTIYF
TRBJ1-2	TRBD1	TRBV9	few	TGTGCCAGCAGCGTGACAGGGGCCCAAGGCTATGGCTACACCTTC	CASSVTGAQGYGYTF
TRBJ1-3	.	TRBV4-3	.	TGCGCCAGCAGCCAACAGGCAGGCCGCTCTGGAAACACCATATATTTT	CASSQQAGRSGNTIYF
TRBJ1-1	.	TRBV5-4	.	TGTGCCAGCAGCGGAGGTTCAGGGAGGTTCACTGAAGCTTTCTTT	CASSGGSGRFTEAFF
TRBJ2-1	TRBD2	TRBV27	.	TGTGCCAGCAGTGCCCCGACTAGCGCTTCCTACAATGAGCAGTTCTTC	CASSAPTSASYNEQFF
TRBJ2-7	TRBD2	TRBV13	.	TGTGCCAGCAGCACTAGCGGGAATACCTACGAGCAGTACTTC	CASSTSGNTYEQYF
TRBJ2-2	.	TRBV9	.	TGTGCCAGCAGCGAGAGGGACTTGCGCATGAACACCGGGGAGCTGTTTTTT	CASSERDLRMNTGELFF
TRBJ2-7	TRBD1	TRBV6-5	.	TGTGCCAGCAGCAGGGGGCGGTACGAGCAGTACTTC	CASSRGRYEQYF
TRBJ2-5	TRBD2	TRBV4-2	.	TGTGCCAGCAGCCAAGGAGGAGCGGGAGGGCCACGGGAGACCCAGTACTTC	CASSQGGAGGPRETQYF
TRBJ1-2	TRBD1	TRBV5-8	.	TGTGCCAGCAGCTCATGGACAGGTCCGAACTATGGCTACACCTTC	CASSSWTGPNYGYTF
TRBJ2-7	.	TRBV29-1	.	TGCAGCGTTGAAATTGGACTACTAGGGGACGAGCAGTACTTC	CSVEIGLLGDEQYF
TRBJ1-4	.	TRBV5-6	.	TGTGCCAGCAGCTTGTACGGGGAAGCAACTAATGAAAAACTGTTTTTT	CASSLYGEATNEKLFF
TRBJ2-7	.	TRBV18	.	TGTGCCAGCTCACCAAGTCAGGGAAACGAGCAGTACTTC	CASSPSQGNEQYF
TRBJ2-2	TRBD2	TRBV4-2	.	TGTGCCAGCAGCCAATCAACTAGCGGAGCCACCGGGGAGCTGTTTTTT	CASSQSTSGATGELFF
TRBJ1-5	TRBD1	TRBV7-9	.	TGTGCCAGCAGTCGTCAGGGGGACAATCAGCCCCAGCATTTT	CASSRQGDNQPQHF
TRBJ1-3	.	TRBV4-1	.	TGCGCCAGCAGCCAGATCTCTACACGCCGGAGGCCTGGAAACACCATATATTTT	CASSQISTRRRPGNTIYF
TRBJ1-1	.	TRBV6-1	.	TGTGCCAGCAGTGATGTGGAGGGGAACACTGAAGCTTTCTTT	CASSDVEGNTEAFF
TRBJ2-1	TRBD2	TRBV9	.	TGTGCCAGCAGCCCAATAGCGGGAGGGTCCTGGCATGAGCAGTTCTTC	CASSPIAGGSWHEQFF
TRBJ2-2	.	TRBV28	.	TGTGCCAGCAGTTTAAACTTAGCGACGGCGAACACCGGGGAGCTGTTTTTT	CASSLNLATANTGELFF
TRBJ2-7	.	TRBV27	.	TGTGCCAGCAGTTTGTGGCGGTACGAGCAGTACTTC	CASSLWRYEQYF
TRBJ2-5	.	TRBV6-6	.	TGTGCCAGCAGAACTACCCTCCGCACGGCCCAGTACTTC	CASRTTLRTAQYF
TRBJ2-7	TRBD1	TRBV11-2	.	TGTGCCAGCAGCTCCAGGGGGCAAAAAGACGAGCAGTACTTC	CASSSRGQKDEQYF
TRBJ2-7	TRBD2	TRBV5-1	few	TGCGCCAGCAGCACGAGGTGGGAGGGCCAGCTGATCGAGCAGTACTTC	CASSTRWEGQLIEQYF
TRBJ2-3	TRBD2	TRBV4-1	many	TGCGCCAGCAGCCAAGACCTAGCGGGGACGCAGGGTACGCAGTATTTT	CASSQDLAGTQGTQYF
TRBJ1-3	.	TRBV5-1	.	TGCGCCAGCAGCCCAGGATCTGGAAACACCATATATTTT	CASSPGSGNTIYF
TRBJ1-2	TRBD1	TRBV30	.	TGTGCCTGGAGTGAATCCCCCTTCGACAGGGACAACTATGGCTACACCTTC	CAWSESPFDRDNYGYTF
TRBJ1-1	.	TRBV4-3	.	TGCGCCAGCAATGTACTGGGGGCCACTGAAGCTTTCTTT	CASNVLGATEAFF
TRBJ1-2	TRBD1	TRBV2	.	TGTGCCAGCAGCTCCGGGACAGGGAACTATGGCTACACCTTC	CASSSGTGNYGYTF
TRBJ1-2	.	TRBV4-2	.	TGTGCCAGCAGCCAAAATGCCGCTACGCCCCCACGAGGCTACACCTTC	CASSQNAATPPRGYTF
TRBJ1-2	.	TRBV19	.	TGTGCCAGTAGTATAGTCAGGGGCGGCTATGGCTACACCTTC	CASSIVRGGYGYTF
TRBJ2-7	.	TRBV27	.	TGTGCCAGCAGTCCCAGGGGAGAAGGGACCTACGAGCAGTACTTC	CASSPRGEGTYEQYF
TRBJ2-2	.	TRBV19	.	TGTGCCAGTAGTATCAGTTCTCGAAGCGGGTGGTTTACTAGGGAGCTGTTTTTT	CASSISSRSGWFTRELFF
TRBJ2-3	TRBD2	TRBV5-1	.	TGCGCCAGCAGCTCCCTTAGCGGGTCCACAGATACGCAGTATTTT	CASSSLSGSTDTQYF
TRBJ2-3	TRBD1	TRBV7-8	.	TGTGCCAGCAGCTTAGGCGGACAGGGTCGAATCACAGATACGCAGTATTTT	CASSLGGQGRITDTQYF
TRBJ1-1	TRBD1	TRBV27	.	TGTGCCAGCAAACTCAGGGGGCCGAACACTGAAGCTTTCTTT	CASKLRGPNTEAFF
TRBJ2-1	TRBD2	TRBV3-1/TRBV3-2	.	TGTGCCAGCAGCCAAGATAGGGACGGGAGGAGGGGTTACAATGAGCAGTTCTTC	CASSQDRDGRRGYNEQFF
TRBJ1-5	TRBD1	TRBV7-2	.	TGTGCCAGCAGCCCGGGGGTGACAGGGACTAGCAATCAGCCCCAGCATTTT	CASSPGVTGTSNQPQHF
TRBJ2-5	TRBD2	TRBV6-5	.	TGTGCCACCGCGTGGGTAGCGGGAGGGCCTCAGACCCAGTACTTC	CATAWVAGGPQTQYF
TRBJ1-1	.	TRBV19	.	TGTGCCAGTAGTATTGGTGGGGAGGGGAACACTGAAGCTTTCTTT	CASSIGGEGNTEAFF